This TCR beta chain was documented in a study of post-analysis software for immune sequencing data. As for the study in general: Disease courses included relapsing-remitting, secondary progressive and progressive-relapsing multiple sclerosis.

Broader study findings: The study found significantly lower normalized Chao1 diversity in multiple sclerosis patients than in controls. Five TRBV segments (TRBV5-6, TRBV5-1 and TRBV20-1 among them) occurred more frequently in patients than in controls.

The library was made from cDNA and included unique molecular identifiers. Some 500,000 cDNA molecules were obtained per 1 to 10 million input T cells. MiXCR, applied by TCRdb to the PCR reads, yields one record per CDR3 protein. Of about 560,000 distinct CDR3 sequences in the sample, roughly 46% were seen once. As to this clonotype: Its specificity is not known.

This CDR3 comprises 11 residues. CDR1 is SQVTM, CDR2 ANQGSEA, per germline. V lost 3 bases to trimming and J lost 8 bases, with 8 bases between them. This chain uses TRBV29-1 with TRBJ2-4; D not resolved. Sequenced input: blood. This receptor was taken from a girl aged 10 to 17 with multiple sclerosis. The CDR3 DNA follows: TGCAGCGTTGATCTAGGGTACATTCAGTACTTC. Translated, it gives CSVDLGYIQYF.